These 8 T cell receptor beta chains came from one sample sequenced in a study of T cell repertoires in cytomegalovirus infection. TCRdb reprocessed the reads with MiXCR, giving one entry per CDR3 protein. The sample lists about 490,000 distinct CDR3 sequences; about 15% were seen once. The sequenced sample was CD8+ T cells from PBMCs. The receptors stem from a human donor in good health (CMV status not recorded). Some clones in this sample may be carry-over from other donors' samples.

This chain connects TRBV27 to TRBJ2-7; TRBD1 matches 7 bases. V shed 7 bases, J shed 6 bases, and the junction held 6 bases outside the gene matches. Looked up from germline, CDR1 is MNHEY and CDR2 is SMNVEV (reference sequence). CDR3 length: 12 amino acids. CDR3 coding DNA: TGTGCCAGCAAAAACAGGGGTGGCGAGCAGTACTTC. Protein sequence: CASKNRGGEQYF.

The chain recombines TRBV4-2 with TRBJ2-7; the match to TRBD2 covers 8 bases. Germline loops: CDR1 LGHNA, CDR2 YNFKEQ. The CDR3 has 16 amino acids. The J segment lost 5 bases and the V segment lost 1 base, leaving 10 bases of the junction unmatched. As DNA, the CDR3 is TGTGCCAGCAGCCAAGGGTTGGGGCGGGAGGACGACGAGCAGTACTTC. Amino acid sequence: CASSQGLGREDDEQYF.

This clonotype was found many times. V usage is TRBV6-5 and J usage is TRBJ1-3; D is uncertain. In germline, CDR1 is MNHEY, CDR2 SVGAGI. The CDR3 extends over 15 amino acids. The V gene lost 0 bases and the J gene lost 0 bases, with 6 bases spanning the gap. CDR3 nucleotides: TGTGCCAGCAGTTACTCAGCGAGCTCTGGAAACACCATATATTTT. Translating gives CASSYSASSGNTIYF.

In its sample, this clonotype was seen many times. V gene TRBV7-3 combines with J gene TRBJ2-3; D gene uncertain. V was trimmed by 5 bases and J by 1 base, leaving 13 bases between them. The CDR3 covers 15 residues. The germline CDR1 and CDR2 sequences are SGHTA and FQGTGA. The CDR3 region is CASSHQLGGTDTQYF. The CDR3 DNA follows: TGTGCCAGCAGCCACCAGCTGGGCGGCACAGATACGCAGTATTTT.

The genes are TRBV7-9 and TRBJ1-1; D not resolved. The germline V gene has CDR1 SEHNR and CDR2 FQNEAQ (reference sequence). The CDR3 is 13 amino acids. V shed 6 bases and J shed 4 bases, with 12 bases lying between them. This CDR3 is CASSPLWSTEAFF. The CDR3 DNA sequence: TGTGCCAGCAGTCCTCTGTGGAGCACTGAAGCTTTCTTT.

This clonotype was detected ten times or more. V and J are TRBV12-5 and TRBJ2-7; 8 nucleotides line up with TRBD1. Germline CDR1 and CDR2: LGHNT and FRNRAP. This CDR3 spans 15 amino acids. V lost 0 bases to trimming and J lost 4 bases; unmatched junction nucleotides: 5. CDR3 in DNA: TGTGCTAGTGGTTTGGTGGACAGGGTTCGGTACGAGCAGTACTTC. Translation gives CASGLVDRVRYEQYF. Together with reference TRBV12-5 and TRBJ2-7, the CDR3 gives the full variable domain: DARVTQTPRHKVTEMGQEVTMRCQPILGHNTVFWYRQTMMQGLELLAYFRNRAPLDDSGMPKDRFSAEMPDATLATLKIQPSEPRDSAVYFCASGLVDRVRYEQYFGPGTRLTVT.

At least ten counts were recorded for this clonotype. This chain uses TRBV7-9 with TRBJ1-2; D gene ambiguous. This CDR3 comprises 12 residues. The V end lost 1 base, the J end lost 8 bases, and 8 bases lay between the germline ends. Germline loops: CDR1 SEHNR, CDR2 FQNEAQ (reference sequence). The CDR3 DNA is TGTGCCAGCAGCTTAGGGACGGTGGGCTACACCTTC. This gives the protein CASSLGTVGYTF.

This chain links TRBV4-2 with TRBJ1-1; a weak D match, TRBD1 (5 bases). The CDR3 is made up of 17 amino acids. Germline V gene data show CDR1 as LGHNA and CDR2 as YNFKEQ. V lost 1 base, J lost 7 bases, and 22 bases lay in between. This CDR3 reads CASSQVVVLGLVLEAFF. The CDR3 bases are TGTGCCAGCAGCCAAGTCGTGGTGCTGGGACTCGTGCTTGAAGCTTTCTTT.